Following are 14 T cell receptor beta chains from one sample sequenced in a study of blood T cell repertoires in COVID-19. Libraries were prepared by immunoSEQ multiplex PCR; TCRdb keeps only in-frame clonotypes and omits some of them. The repertoire includes roughly 100,000 clones, around four fifths of them detected once, and approximately 19% sits in the top ten. Sequenced input: peripheral blood. All receptors derive from a woman between 65 and 79 years old with acute or convalescent COVID-19.

This clone appeared a single time. The CDR3 DNA is TGTGCCACCAGAGCTGCAGGCGGGGCGAACACTGAAGCTTTCTTT. It yields the protein CATRAAGGANTEAFF. The chain couples TRBV24-1 to TRBJ1-1; the D gene is possibly TRBD1 (5 bases). The CDR3 loop spans 15 amino acids. From germline, CDR1 is KGHDR and CDR2 SFDVKD. Trimming removed 7 bases from V and 1 base from J, with 15 bases in between.

The V and J genes are TRBV3-1 (or the pseudogene TRBV3-2) and TRBJ1-6, with D unresolved. Germline V gene lookup returns CDR1 LGHDT and CDR2 YNNKEL (reference sequence). V was cut by 5 bases and J by 7 bases, with 12 bases left in between. The CDR3 is 14 residues long. The CDR3 sequence: CASSFKRENSPLHF. CDR3 nucleotide sequence: TGTGCCAGCAGCTTTAAAAGAGAGAATTCACCCCTCCACTTT.

The rearrangement links TRBV7-9 to TRBJ1-5, with 10 bases that match TRBD1. Looked up from germline, CDR1 is SEHNR and CDR2 is FQNEAQ (reference sequence). Unmatched junction bases numbered 8, after V lost 8 bases and J lost 7 bases. The CDR3 loop spans 14 amino acids. CDR3: CASGGTGARQPQHF. CDR3 nucleotides: TGTGCCAGCGGCGGGACAGGGGCGCGCCAGCCCCAGCATTTT.

This chain links TRBV6-5 with TRBJ2-5, with a weak D call TRBD1 (8 bases). Germline V gene sequence: CDR1 MNHEY, CDR2 SVGAGI. The V end was cut by 10 bases, the J end by 4 bases, with 19 bases between. This CDR3 is built from 14 residues. CDR3 loop: CATRQGRVGETQYF. The CDR3 DNA is TGTGCCACCCGACAGGGGAGGGTTGGAGAGACCCAGTACTTC.

This clone turned up a few times. V is TRBV29-1 and J is TRBJ2-5, with D perhaps TRBD2 (5 bases). This CDR3 contains 14 residues. The ends were cut back, 0 bases at V and 3 bases at J, with 11 bases in the middle. Germline V gene sequence: CDR1 SQVTM, CDR2 ANQGSEA. The CDR3 region is CSVEDSGWEETQYF. The CDR3 bases are TGCAGCGTTGAAGATTCGGGATGGGAAGAGACCCAGTACTTC. The full variable domain, in which reference TRBV29-1 and TRBJ2-5 provide the parts outside the CDR3, is SAVISQKPSRDICQRGTSLTIQCQVDSQVTMMFWYRQQPGQSLTLIATANQGSEATYESGFVIDKFPISRPNLTFSTLTVSNMSPEDSSIYLCSVEDSGWEETQYFGPGTRLLVL.

V usage is TRBV6-6 and J usage is TRBJ2-1; possible D gene TRBD2, 7 bases. The V gene's germline CDR1 is MNHNY and CDR2 SVGAGI (reference sequence). V was cut by 2 bases and J by 4 bases, with 15 bases left in between. The CDR3 is 16 amino acids. The CDR3 coding sequence is TGTGCCAGCAGTTACCCGACGGGGGGCGGGTACAATGAGCAGTTCTTC. This encodes CASSYPTGGGYNEQFF.

The DNA of the CDR3 is TGTGCCAGCAGGGGTCTAGCGGGGGGCAATGAGCAGTTCTTC. Encoded protein: CASRGLAGGNEQFF. The rearrangement joins TRBV2 to TRBJ2-1, with 11 nucleotides matching TRBD2. V shed 6 bases, J shed 6 bases, and the junction held 4 bases outside the gene matches. This CDR3 contains 14 residues. Germline V gene data show CDR1 as SNHLY and CDR2 as FYNNEI.

The chain is built from TRBV6-6 and TRBJ2-2, with 8 bases matching TRBD2. Germline V CDR1 and CDR2: MNHNY, SVGAGI (reference sequence). The V gene end was trimmed by 0 bases and the J gene end by 1 base; junction bases not matched to a gene: 1. This CDR3 region has 16 residues. The CDR3 here is CASSYSAGGNTGELFF. CDR3 DNA: TGTGCCAGCAGTTACTCTGCGGGGGGGAACACCGGGGAGCTGTTTTTT.

This chain joins TRBV2 and TRBJ2-1, with 12 positions matching TRBD2. CDR3 length equals 15 residues. V gave up 3 bases and J gave up 5 bases; unmatched junction bases: 2. Germline CDR1 reads SNHLY; CDR2 reads FYNNEI. The DNA of the CDR3 is TGTGCCAGCAGTGATGGACTAGCGGGGAACAATGAGCAGTTCTTC. Its translation is CASSDGLAGNNEQFF.

The chain uses TRBV11-2 and TRBJ1-4; 8 bases are a match to TRBD1. Germline V gene data show CDR1 as SGHAT and CDR2 as FQNNGV. V lost 2 bases to trimming and J lost 7 bases; unmatched junction nucleotides: 12. The CDR3 covers 17 residues. CDR3 region: CASSLTNRGGTSEKLFF. As DNA, the CDR3 is TGTGCCAGCAGCTTAACCAACAGGGGGGGGACCTCTGAAAAACTGTTTTTT.

J is TRBJ2-1 and V is TRBV4-3; TRBD1 matches 10 bases. The junction had 3 bases not matched to a gene; V was cut back by 6 bases and J by 1 base. The CDR3 totals 15 residues. The germline V gene has CDR1 LGHNA and CDR2 YSLEER. Written as DNA, the CDR3 is TGCGCCAGCAGTCGGACAGGGGGATCCTACAATGAGCAGTTCTTC. It codes for CASSRTGGSYNEQFF.

The table lists this clone with a few counts. V gene TRBV5-6 combines with J gene TRBJ2-2; D may be TRBD2 (5 bases). Germline loops: CDR1 SGHDT, CDR2 YYEEEE. The CDR3 runs 16 residues. V lost 5 bases and J lost 6, with 20 bases in between. In nucleotides, the CDR3 is TGTGCCAGCAGTCCACCGAGGGCAGAATCTGCCGGGGAGCTGTTTTTT. It specifies CASSPPRAESAGELFF. Looking up the rest from reference TRBV5-6 and TRBJ2-2 gives the full variable domain: DAGVTQSPTHLIKTRGQQVTLRCSPKSGHDTVSWYQQALGQGPQFIFQYYEEEERQRGNFPDRFSGHQFPNYSSELNVNALLLGDSALYLCASSPPRAESAGELFFGEGSRLTVL.

This clone was picked up a small number of times. An end of the junction differs from the germline gene, which may be a read error. V is TRBV18 and J is TRBJ1-5, with 9 bases that match TRBD1. Germline assignment: CDR1 KGHSH and CDR2 LQKENI. The CDR3 is 14 amino acids. The CDR3 region is CASSQDRGNQPQHF. The CDR3, as DNA: TGTGCCAGCTCGCAGGACAGGGGCAACCAGCCCCAGCATTTT.

The chain links TRBV6-5 to TRBJ1-2, with 7 nucleotides matching TRBD1. V was pared by 6 bases and J by 9 bases, with 13 bases of the junction left unmatched. Germline CDR1 and CDR2: MNHEY and SVGAGI. The CDR3 runs 14 residues. The CDR3 here is CASSRITGVGSYTF. CDR3 bases: TGTGCCAGCAGCCGCATCACAGGGGTTGGGAGCTACACCTTC.